Presented here are 27 T cell receptor beta chains from one specimen sequenced in a study of T cell responses to AZD1222 COVID-19 vaccine. Measured with immunoSEQ multiplex PCR; TCRdb has only the in-frame clones, and not every one. The sample includes under 25,000 clones, more than 70% of them seen just once. The material sequenced was peripheral blood, taken 28 days after the second AZD1222 dose. The receptors derive from an adult who received the AZD1222 COVID-19 vaccine.

The J gene is TRBJ1-6, the V gene TRBV2, with 8 nucleotides matching TRBD1. The CDR3 has 15 residues. The V gene's germline CDR1 is SNHLY and CDR2 FYNNEI. V lost 3 bases, J lost 5 bases, and 3 bases stayed unmatched. CDR3 protein: CASSDRTGNNSPLHF. The DNA of the CDR3 is TGTGCCAGCAGTGACAGGACAGGGAATAATTCACCCCTCCACTTT.

This sequence joins TRBV7-2 and TRBJ2-1; D gene ambiguous. CDR1 SGHTA and CDR2 FQGNSA come from the germline V gene. V lost 1 base and J lost 2, with 9 bases in between. The CDR3 length is 15 residues. CDR3 region: CASSLGVLPYNEQFF. The CDR3 bases are TGTGCCAGCAGCTTAGGTGTACTACCCTACAATGAGCAGTTCTTC. Drawing the rest from reference TRBV7-2 and TRBJ2-1, the complete variable domain is GAGVSQSPSNKVTEKGKDVELRCDPISGHTALYWYRQSLGQGLEFLIYFQGNSAPDKSGLPSDRFSAERTGGSVSTLTIQRTQQEDSAVYLCASSLGVLPYNEQFFGPGTRLTVL.

CDR3 sequence reads: CASTPQGGEKLFF. The CDR3 region has the DNA TGCGCCAGCACCCCCCAGGGCGGCGAAAAACTGTTTTTT. The rearrangement uses TRBV5-1 and TRBJ1-4; a weak D match, TRBD1 (5 bases). The CDR3 sequence is 13 residues long. Trimming took 6 bases from V and 8 from J, leaving 14 bases between them. The germline gives CDR1 SGHRS, CDR2 YFSETQ.

This clone was seen only a few times. V and J are TRBV10-2 and TRBJ2-1; D is perhaps TRBD2 (5 bases). Germline V gives CDR1 WSHSY, CDR2 SAAADI. V was shortened by 6 bases and J by 3 bases, with 12 bases between the two germline ends. CDR3 size: 14 residues. Here the CDR3 DNA reads TGCGCCAGCAGAAAGGAGGTCTTCTACAATGAGCAGTTCTTC. Translated: CASRKEVFYNEQFF.

The table lists this clone with a count of one. The genes are TRBV4-1 and TRBJ2-2; 12 bases agree with TRBD2. The CDR3 consists of 18 residues. The junction had 7 bases not matched to a gene; V was cut back by 4 bases and J by 1 base. The V gene's germline CDR1 is MGHRA and CDR2 YSYEKL. CDR3 bases: TGCGCCAGCAGCCGGGAAGGACTAGCGGGAATGAACACCGGGGAGCTGTTTTTT. Translation gives CASSREGLAGMNTGELFF.

As to this clone: Being one base from a much bigger clone, this may be a read error. The same CDR3 arises from other DNA sequences in this sample as well. The chain carries TRBV4-2 and TRBJ1-6; no reliable D call. The V end was cut by 1 base, the J end by 10 bases, with 8 bases between. This CDR3 spans 13 amino acids. CDR1 LGHNA and CDR2 YNFKEQ come from the germline V gene. This CDR3 reads CASSQGGDSPLHF. The CDR3, as DNA: TGTGCCAGCAGCCAAGGAGGAGACTCACCCCTCCACTTT.

This clone was counted between two and nine times. This sequence joins TRBV7-9 and TRBJ2-7, with D possibly matching TRBD1 (5 bases). The CDR3 has 12 residues. Germline CDR1 is SEHNR and CDR2 is FQNEAQ (reference sequence). V lost 5 bases and J lost 5, with 10 bases in between. The CDR3 nucleotides are TGTGCCAGCAGCAGGGGTGGAAACGAGCAGTACTTC. Its translation is CASSRGGNEQYF.

The chain is built from TRBV28 and TRBJ1-6; no reliable D call. The CDR3 contains 14 residues. Trimming cost V 5 bases and J 13 bases, with 18 bases left between them. Germline values: CDR1 MDHEN, CDR2 SYDVKM. For the CDR3, the DNA is TGTGCCAGCAGTCCCGGACCCGGGAGAAGGCCCCTCCACTTT. Translation: CASSPGPGRRPLHF.

This chain connects TRBV6-1 to TRBJ1-2; 9 bases map to TRBD1. Trimming at V came to 3 bases and at J to 7 bases, leaving 12 bases not matched to a gene. The CDR3 is 16 residues long. Germline V gene sequence: CDR1 MNHNS, CDR2 SASEGT. CDR3: CASSDRTGTGLIGYTF. DNA of the CDR3: TGTGCCAGCAGTGATCGAACCGGGACAGGGTTAATTGGCTACACCTTC.

The chain uses TRBV28 and TRBJ2-1; D gene unclear. The ends were cut back, 5 bases at V and 5 bases at J, with 4 bases in the middle. The CDR3 runs 11 residues. Germline CDR1 is MDHEN and CDR2 is SYDVKM. The CDR3 region has the DNA TGTGCCAGCAGTCAGAACAATGAGCAGTTCTTC. Its protein is CASSQNNEQFF.

The V and J genes are TRBV28 and TRBJ1-2; 7 bases line up with TRBD1. The germline V gene has CDR1 MDHEN and CDR2 SYDVKM. Germline trimming cut 7 bases from V and 1 base from J; bases unmatched to any gene: 18. CDR3 length: 18 residues. The CDR3 is CASTFLLVTGDINYGYTF. The CDR3 nucleotides are TGTGCCAGCACCTTCTTACTGGTAACAGGGGACATTAACTATGGCTACACCTTC.

The chain uses TRBV11-3 and TRBJ1-1; D unclear. Trimming removed 5 bases at V and 0 bases at J, with 13 bases between. The germline V gene encodes CDR1 SGHNT and CDR2 YENEEA. There are 15 residues in the CDR3. This CDR3 reads CASSPRNGVNTEAFF. As DNA, the CDR3 is TGTGCCAGCAGCCCCCGTAATGGGGTGAACACTGAAGCTTTCTTT.

The chain links TRBV27 to TRBJ1-1; 10 positions match TRBD1. This CDR3 has 18 residues. V shed 3 bases and J 4 bases; nucleotides not matched to a gene: 14. Germline assignment: CDR1 MNHEY and CDR2 SMNVEV (reference sequence). The CDR3 is CASSLSRPGQGFGTEAFF. CDR3 sequence (DNA): TGTGCCAGCAGTTTGTCTCGCCCGGGACAGGGGTTTGGCACTGAAGCTTTCTTT.

This rearrangement joins TRBV7-9 to TRBJ2-1; D gene unclear. The V gene lost 6 bases and the J gene lost 2 bases, with 5 bases spanning the gap. Germline V gives CDR1 SEHNR, CDR2 FQNEAQ (reference sequence). This CDR3 comprises 12 residues. The CDR3 nucleotides are TGTGCCAGCAGAAGGACCTACAATGAGCAGTTCTTC. It yields the protein CASRRTYNEQFF. Looking up the rest from reference TRBV7-9 and TRBJ2-1 gives the full variable domain: DTGVSQNPRHKITKRGQNVTFRCDPISEHNRLYWYRQTLGQGPEFLTYFQNEAQLEKSRLLSDRFSAERPKGSFSTLEIQRTEQGDSAMYLCASRRTYNEQFFGPGTRLTVL.

The chain couples TRBV6-5 to TRBJ1-3; D is unresolved. Per germline, CDR1 MNHEY and CDR2 SVGAGI. V dropped 4 bases and J dropped 0 bases, with 10 bases sitting between them. The CDR3 runs to 15 residues. The CDR3 is CASSSDGYSGNTIYF. CDR3 bases: TGTGCCAGCAGTTCCGACGGCTACTCTGGAAACACCATATATTTT.

The chain combines TRBV3-1 (or the pseudogene TRBV3-2) with TRBJ2-7; TRBD2 matches at 9 bases. Germline V gives CDR1 LGHDT, CDR2 YNNKEL (reference sequence). The V segment lost 6 bases and the J segment 4 bases; nucleotides outside the gene matches: 10. This CDR3 contains 15 residues. CDR3 amino acids: CASSPTSGGLYEQYF. For the CDR3, the DNA is TGTGCCAGCAGTCCGACTAGCGGAGGATTATACGAGCAGTACTTC.

This chain links TRBV13 with TRBJ1-1; no clear D. Germline assignment: CDR1 PRHDT and CDR2 FYEKMQ (reference sequence). Trimming took 5 bases from V and 5 from J, leaving 12 bases between them. The CDR3 is made up of 13 amino acids. The CDR3 nucleotides read TGTGCCAGCAGCCTAACCATGGGAACTGAAGCTTTCTTT. The encoded protein is CASSLTMGTEAFF.

The chain links TRBV19 to TRBJ2-3, with a weak D call TRBD1 (6 bases). The CDR3 sequence is 13 residues long. V was trimmed by 1 base and J by 4 bases, leaving 6 bases between them. Looked up from germline, CDR1 is LNHDA and CDR2 is SQIVND (reference sequence). The DNA of the CDR3 is TGTGCCAGTAGTATAGCAGGGGCAGATACGCAGTATTTT. As protein: CASSIAGADTQYF.

V gene TRBV7-7 combines with J gene TRBJ1-1; D gene unclear. The germline CDR1 and CDR2 sequences are SSHAT and FNYEAQ (reference sequence). CDR3 length: 13 amino acids. V was shortened by 6 bases and J by 0 bases, with 8 bases between the two germline ends. CDR3 DNA sequence: TGTGCCAGCAGGACTGGGGTGAACACTGAAGCTTTCTTT. Translated: CASRTGVNTEAFF.

DNA of the CDR3: TGTGCCAGCAGCTTGGGGGCCAACGCTGGAAACACCATATATTTT. This sequence encodes CASSLGANAGNTIYF. The rearrangement uses TRBV5-6 and TRBJ1-3; D not resolved. Trimming took 0 bases from V and 2 from J, leaving 9 bases between them. CDR3 length: 15 residues. From germline, CDR1 is SGHDT and CDR2 YYEEEE.

This clone was detected only once. This chain connects TRBV5-6 to TRBJ2-1; D is tentatively TRBD1 or TRBD2 (5 bases each). The V and J ends lost 2 bases and 14 bases respectively, with 11 bases between them. The CDR3 length is 11 residues. Per the germline V gene, CDR1 is SGHDT and CDR2 is YYEEEE. CDR3 sequence (DNA): TGTGCCAGCAGCTTCTCGGGACGGAAGTTCTTC. Its translation is CASSFSGRKFF.

J is TRBJ2-7 and V is TRBV5-5; a possible D gene is TRBD1 (6 bases). This CDR3 contains 16 residues. Trimming took off 1 base at V and 3 bases at J, with 17 bases between the two ends. Germline V lookup: CDR1 SGHKS, CDR2 YYEKEE (reference sequence). The CDR3 protein is CASSLRRPGQGYEQYF. The CDR3 bases are TGTGCCAGCAGCTTGAGACGACCGGGACAAGGCTACGAGCAGTACTTC.

The rearrangement uses TRBV9 and TRBJ2-7; the match to TRBD1 covers 9 bases. Germline CDR1 is SGDLS and CDR2 is YYNGEE. Trimming removed 3 bases from V and 2 bases from J; junction bases left unmatched: 6. There are 15 residues in the CDR3. In DNA form, the CDR3 reads TGTGCCAGCAGCGCGACCGGGACAGGGACCTACGAGCAGTACTTC. Protein: CASSATGTGTYEQYF.

A single count supports this clone. The rearrangement joins TRBV24-1 to TRBJ2-7; TRBD1 agrees at 9 bases. CDR1 is KGHDR and CDR2 is SFDVKD in the germline V gene. The trim removed 4 bases at V and 3 bases at J, leaving 9 bases unmatched. The CDR3 is 16 amino acids. The CDR3 DNA sequence: TGTGCCACCAGTGACTCCGGACAGGGGCGGATCTACGAGCAGTACTTC. Amino acids: CATSDSGQGRIYEQYF.

The chain couples TRBV29-1 to TRBJ1-1; no clear D gene. V dropped 0 bases and J dropped 0 bases, with 5 bases sitting between them. The CDR3 has 13 residues. Looked up from germline, CDR1 is SQVTM and CDR2 is ANQGSEA. The CDR3 region is CSVEDTVNTEAFF. The CDR3 DNA reads as TGCAGCGTTGAAGACACAGTGAACACTGAAGCTTTCTTT.

The chain is built from TRBV7-2 and TRBJ1-3; unclear D gene. The CDR3 covers 15 residues. CDR1 is SGHTA and CDR2 is FQGNSA in the germline V gene. V shed 1 base and J shed 3 bases, with 10 bases lying between them. The CDR3 nucleotides are TGTGCCAGCAGCTTAGGGGGAGGACTTGGAAACACCATATATTTT. It encodes CASSLGGGLGNTIYF.

The rearrangement uses TRBV7-9 and TRBJ2-7, with TRBD2 as a possible D gene (6 bases). Trimming removed 4 bases from V and 6 bases from J, with 10 bases in between. The CDR3 totals 12 residues. The germline CDR1 and CDR2 sequences are SEHNR and FQNEAQ (reference sequence). CDR3 DNA sequence: TGTGCCAGCAGCTCCCGGGGAGGCGAGCAGTACTTC. It is translated as CASSSRGGEQYF. Full variable domain (remainder filled in from reference TRBV7-9 and TRBJ2-7): DTGVSQNPRHKITKRGQNVTFRCDPISEHNRLYWYRQTLGQGPEFLTYFQNEAQLEKSRLLSDRFSAERPKGSFSTLEIQRTEQGDSAMYLCASSSRGGEQYFGPGTRLTVT.